This T cell receptor beta chain was documented in a study of tumor and adjacent non-tumor tissue in lung cancer. The template was RNA from unsorted bulk tissue. The CDR3 sequence is 14 residues long. The germline gives CDR1 LGHNA, CDR2 YNFKEQ. The library came from three nested PCR rounds adapted from ARM-PCR protocols. TCRdb used MiXCR to reprocess the multiplex PCR reads, holding one entry per CDR3 protein. The data contain roughly 220,000 distinct CDR3 sequences, 71% of them singletons. Of note for this clonotype: At one boundary the junction diverges from the germline segment, which might be a read error.

The chain joins TRBV4-2 to TRBJ2-3, with a possible D match to TRBD2 (6 bases). The clonotype originates from a man aged 55 to 69 with non-small cell lung cancer. What was sequenced was lung tumor tissue. CDR3 region: CASSQDRTGEQQYF. The CDR3 nucleotides read TGTGCCAGTAGCCAAGACCGTACGGGGGAGCAACAGTATTTT.